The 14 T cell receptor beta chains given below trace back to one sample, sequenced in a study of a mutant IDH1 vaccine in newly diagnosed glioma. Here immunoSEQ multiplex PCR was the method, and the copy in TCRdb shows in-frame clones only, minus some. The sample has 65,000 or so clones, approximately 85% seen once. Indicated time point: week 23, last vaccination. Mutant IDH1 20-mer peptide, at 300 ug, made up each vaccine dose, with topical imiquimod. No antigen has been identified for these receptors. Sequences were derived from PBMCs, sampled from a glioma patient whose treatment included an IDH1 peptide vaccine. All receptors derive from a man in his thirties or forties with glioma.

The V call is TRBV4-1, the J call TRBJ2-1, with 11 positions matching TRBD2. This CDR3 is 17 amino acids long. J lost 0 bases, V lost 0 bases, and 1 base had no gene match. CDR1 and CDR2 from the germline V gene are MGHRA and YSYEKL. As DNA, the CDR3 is TGCGCCAGCAGCCAAGAGACTAGCGGGAACTCCTACAATGAGCAGTTCTTC. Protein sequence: CASSQETSGNSYNEQFF.

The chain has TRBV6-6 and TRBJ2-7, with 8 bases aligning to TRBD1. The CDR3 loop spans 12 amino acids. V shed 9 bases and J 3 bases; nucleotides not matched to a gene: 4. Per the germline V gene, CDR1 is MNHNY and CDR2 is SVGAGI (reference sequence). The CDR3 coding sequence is TGTGCCAGTGATGGACAGGGCTACGAGCAGTACTTC. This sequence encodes CASDGQGYEQYF.

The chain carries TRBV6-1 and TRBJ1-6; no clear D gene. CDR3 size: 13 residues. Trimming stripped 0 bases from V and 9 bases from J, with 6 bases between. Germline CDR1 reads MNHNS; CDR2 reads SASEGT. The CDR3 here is CASSEAVGSPLHF. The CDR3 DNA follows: TGTGCCAGCAGTGAAGCGGTTGGTTCACCCCTCCACTTT.

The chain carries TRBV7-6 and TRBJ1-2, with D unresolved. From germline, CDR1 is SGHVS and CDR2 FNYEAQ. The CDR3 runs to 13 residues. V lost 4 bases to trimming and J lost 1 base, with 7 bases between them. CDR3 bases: TGTGCCAGCAGCTCGACGTATAACTATGGCTACACCTTC. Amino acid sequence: CASSSTYNYGYTF.

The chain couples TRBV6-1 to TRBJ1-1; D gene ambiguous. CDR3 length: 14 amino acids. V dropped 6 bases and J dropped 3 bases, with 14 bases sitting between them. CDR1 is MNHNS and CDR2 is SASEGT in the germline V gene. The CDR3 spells CASRPMSVDTEAFF. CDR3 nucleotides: TGTGCCAGCAGACCAATGAGTGTGGACACTGAAGCTTTCTTT.

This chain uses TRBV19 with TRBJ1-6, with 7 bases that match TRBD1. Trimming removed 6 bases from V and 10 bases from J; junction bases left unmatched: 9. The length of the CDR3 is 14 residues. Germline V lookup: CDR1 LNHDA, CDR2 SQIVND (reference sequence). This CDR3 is CASSHDREVSPLHF. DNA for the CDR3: TGTGCCAGTAGCCATGACAGGGAAGTCTCACCCCTCCACTTT.

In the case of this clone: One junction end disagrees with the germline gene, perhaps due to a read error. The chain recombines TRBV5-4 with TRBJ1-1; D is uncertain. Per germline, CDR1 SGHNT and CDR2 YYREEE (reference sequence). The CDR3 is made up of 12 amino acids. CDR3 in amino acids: CASRLGNTEAFF. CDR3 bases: TGTGCCAGCCGCTTAGGGAACACTGAAGCTTTCTTT.

DNA of the CDR3: TGTGCCAGCAATGACGCTAGCGGGGGGGGTTACAATGAGCAGTTCTTC. Its translation: CASNDASGGGYNEQFF. The rearrangement joins TRBV6-1 to TRBJ2-1; 12 bases align to TRBD2. The CDR3 runs to 16 residues. V lost 7 bases and J lost 4; bases outside the gene matches: 8. The V gene's germline CDR1 is MNHNS and CDR2 SASEGT.

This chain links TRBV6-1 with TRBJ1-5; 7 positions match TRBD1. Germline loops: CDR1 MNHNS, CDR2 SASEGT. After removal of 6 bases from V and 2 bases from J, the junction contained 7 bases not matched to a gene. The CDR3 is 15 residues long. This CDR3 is CASSPNRGGNQPQHF. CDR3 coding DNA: TGTGCCAGCAGCCCTAACAGGGGCGGCAATCAGCCCCAGCATTTT.

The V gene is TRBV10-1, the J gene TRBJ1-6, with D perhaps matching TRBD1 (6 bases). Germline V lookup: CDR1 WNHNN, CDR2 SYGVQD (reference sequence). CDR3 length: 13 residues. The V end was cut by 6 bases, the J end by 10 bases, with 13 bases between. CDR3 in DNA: TGCGCCAGCAGCGGGACACAGTCCTCACCCCTCCACTTT. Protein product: CASSGTQSSPLHF.

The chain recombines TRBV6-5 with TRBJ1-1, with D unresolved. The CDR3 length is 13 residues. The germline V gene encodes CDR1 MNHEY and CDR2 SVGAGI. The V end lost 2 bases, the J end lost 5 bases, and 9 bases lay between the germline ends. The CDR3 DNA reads TGTGCCAGCAGTTACCCGGGGTGGACTGAAGCTTTCTTT. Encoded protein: CASSYPGWTEAFF.

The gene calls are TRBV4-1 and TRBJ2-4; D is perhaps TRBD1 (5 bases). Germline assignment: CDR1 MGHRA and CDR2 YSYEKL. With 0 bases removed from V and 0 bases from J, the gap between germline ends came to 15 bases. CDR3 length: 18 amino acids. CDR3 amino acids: CASSQEPGQILAKNIQYF. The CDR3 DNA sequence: TGCGCCAGCAGCCAAGAGCCCGGACAAATACTAGCCAAAAACATTCAGTACTTC.

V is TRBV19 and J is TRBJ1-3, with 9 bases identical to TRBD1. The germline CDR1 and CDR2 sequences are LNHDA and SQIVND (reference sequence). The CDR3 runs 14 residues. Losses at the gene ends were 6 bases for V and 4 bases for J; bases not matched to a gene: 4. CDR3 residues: CASRITGGGNTIYF. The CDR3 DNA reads TGTGCCAGTAGGATCACAGGGGGCGGAAACACCATATATTTT.

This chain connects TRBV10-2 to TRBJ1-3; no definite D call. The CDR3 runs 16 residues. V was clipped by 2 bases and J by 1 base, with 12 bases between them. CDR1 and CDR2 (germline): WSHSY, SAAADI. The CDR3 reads CASSELRSSSGNTIYF. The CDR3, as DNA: TGCGCCAGCAGTGAGCTAAGGTCGTCTTCTGGAAACACCATATATTTT.